A selection of T cell receptor beta chains follows, all from one sample in a study of CD8 T cells in Susac syndrome. TCRdb analysed the immunoSEQ multiplex PCR reads with MiXCR anew, one entry per CDR3 protein. The sample yields roughly 50,000 distinct CDR3 sequences, 80% to 95% seen once. What was sequenced was CD8+ T cells from PBMCs. The origin of the receptors is a human donor in good health. Both conserved end residues are part of each CDR3. A D gene is named only where the DNA matches it firmly.

TRBJ2-3	-	TRBV13	12	CASSLQTDTQYF	TGTGCCAGCAGCTTACAGACGGATACGCAGTATTTT
TRBJ2-6	-	TRBV5-6	15	CASSSITRLANVLTF	TGTGCCAGCAGCTCAATCACTCGTTTGGCCAACGTCCTGACTTTC
TRBJ2-1	TRBD2	TRBV7-8	14	CASSSRTSLTEQFF	TGTGCCAGCAGCTCCCGGACTAGCCTAACGGAGCAGTTCTTC
TRBJ1-1	-	TRBV30	13	CAWSVGVNTEAFF	TGTGCCTGGAGTGTTGGAGTGAACACTGAAGCTTTCTTT
TRBJ2-7	-	TRBV11-2	15	CASSLRPGAAYEQYF	TGTGCCAGCAGCTTAAGACCCGGGGCTGCCTACGAGCAGTACTTC
TRBJ1-1	TRBD1	TRBV11-2	15	CASSSRTGMNTEAFF	TGTGCCAGCAGCTCGCGGACAGGCATGAACACTGAAGCTTTCTTT
TRBJ1-1	-	TRBV7-2	17	CASSHPHSTGLNTEAFF	TGTGCCAGCAGCCACCCCCATTCGACAGGATTGAACACTGAAGCTTTCTTT
TRBJ1-2	-	TRBV29-1	13	CSVAREDNYGYTF	TGCAGCGTTGCCAGGGAGGATAACTATGGCTACACCTTC
TRBJ1-2	-	TRBV19	15	CASSTYREADYGYTF	TGTGCCAGTAGTACCTACAGGGAAGCGGACTATGGCTACACCTTC
TRBJ2-1	-	TRBV2	14	CASSEPGQYNEQFF	TGTGCCAGCAGTGAGCCAGGGCAATACAATGAGCAGTTCTTC
TRBJ2-7	-	TRBV20-1	11	CRELGYYEQYF	TGCAGGGAGCTCGGTTACTACGAGCAGTACTTC